One and the same sample provided the 18 T cell receptor beta chains below, sequenced in a study of T-cell memory formation after mild COVID-19. TCRdb independently ran MiXCR on the 5' RACE reads; one entry per CDR3 protein. The sample holds some 350,000 distinct CDR3 sequences, more than 15% seen once. Sample: PBMCs or a T cell subset sorted from them (not recorded which). The origin of the receptors is a man between 18 and 35 years old who had mild COVID-19 (a few samples of this study predate the infection). Cell type and time point are not known.

The chain joins TRBV4-1 to TRBJ2-1, with D unresolved. Germline assignment: CDR1 MGHRA and CDR2 YSYEKL. V lost 3 bases and J 9 bases, leaving 12 bases between the germline ends. There are 13 residues in the CDR3. In DNA form, the CDR3 reads TGCGCCAGCAGCCAGGCTTTAGCAAGTGAGCAGTTCTTC. Its translation: CASSQALASEQFF.

This clonotype was detected many times. The chain employs TRBV5-1 and TRBJ2-7, with D possibly matching TRBD2 (5 bases). V dropped 2 bases and J dropped 6 bases, with 15 bases sitting between them. Germline V CDR1 and CDR2: SGHRS, YFSETQ. The CDR3 totals 14 residues. CDR3: CASSFFQAEGEQYF. Here the CDR3 DNA reads TGCGCCAGCAGCTTTTTCCAGGCAGAGGGCGAGCAGTACTTC.

The rearrangement joins TRBV9 to TRBJ2-1, with 7 bases aligning to TRBD2. V gave up 4 bases and J gave up 2 bases; unmatched junction bases: 9. This CDR3 comprises 16 residues. CDR1 and CDR2 (germline): SGDLS, YYNGEE. CDR3 sequence (DNA): TGTGCCAGCAGCCCCGCCGGGACTATCGCCTACAATGAGCAGTTCTTC. It codes for CASSPAGTIAYNEQFF.

There are a few counts of this clonotype. V and J are TRBV27 and TRBJ1-4; D is undetermined. CDR1 and CDR2 from the germline V gene are MNHEY and SMNVEV (reference sequence). The V end was cut by 6 bases, the J end by 1 base, with 9 bases between. CDR3 length equals 14 residues. The CDR3 DNA is TGTGCCAGCAGCTTTATGGGAACTAATGAAAAACTGTTTTTT. Its translation is CASSFMGTNEKLFF. Using reference TRBV27 and TRBJ1-4 for the parts outside the CDR3, the full variable domain is EAQVTQNPRYLITVTGKKLTVTCSQNMNHEYMSWYRQDPGLGLRQIYYSMNVEVTDKGDVPEGYKVSRKEKRNFPLILESPSPNQTSLYFCASSFMGTNEKLFFGSGTQLSVL.

The chain joins TRBV18 to TRBJ1-2; D may be TRBD1 (5 bases). The CDR3 loop spans 14 amino acids. Deletions cut 6 bases from V and 4 bases from J, with 15 bases between. In germline, CDR1 is KGHSH, CDR2 LQKENI. The CDR3 region has the DNA TGTGCCAGCTCCCGGGGGAATAGCCTCTATGGCTACACCTTC. Translation: CASSRGNSLYGYTF. Supplemented by reference TRBV18 and TRBJ1-2, the full variable domain reads NAGVMQNPRHLVRRRGQEARLRCSPMKGHSHVYWYRQLPEEGLKFMVYLQKENIIDESGMPKERFSAEFPKEGPSILRIQQVVRGDSAAYFCASSRGNSLYGYTFGSGTRLTVV.

The chain links TRBV5-5 to TRBJ2-1; D unresolved. V was clipped by 1 base and J by 4 bases, with 9 bases between them. The germline V gene has CDR1 SGHKS and CDR2 YYEKEE (reference sequence). The CDR3 loop spans 14 amino acids. The CDR3 reads CASSLWPEYNEQFF. The DNA of the CDR3 is TGTGCCAGCAGCTTGTGGCCTGAATACAATGAGCAGTTCTTC. Using reference TRBV5-5 and TRBJ2-1 for the parts outside the CDR3, the full variable domain is DAGVTQSPTHLIKTRGQQVTLRCSPISGHKSVSWYQQVLGQGPQFIFQYYEKEERGRGNFPDRFSARQFPNYSSELNVNALLLGDSALYLCASSLWPEYNEQFFGPGTRLTVL.

The chain combines TRBV10-1 with TRBJ2-1, with D unclear. This CDR3 has 14 amino acids. The germline V gene encodes CDR1 WNHNN and CDR2 SYGVQD (reference sequence). V was cut by 8 bases and J by 7 bases, with 18 bases left in between. In nucleotides, the CDR3 is TGCGCCAGCTTGTTGGAAGTTCCTATAAATGAGCAGTTCTTC. Residues: CASLLEVPINEQFF.

The chain employs TRBV4-1 and TRBJ2-2, with unresolved D. In germline, CDR1 is MGHRA, CDR2 YSYEKL. This CDR3 contains 12 residues. Trimming took off 2 bases at V and 7 bases at J, with 5 bases between the two ends. The CDR3 nucleotides are TGCGCCAGCAGCCAAAGTTTCGGGGAGCTGTTTTTT. It yields the protein CASSQSFGELFF.

This clonotype came up a few times. The chain is built from TRBV4-2 and TRBJ2-7; D is undetermined. V was cut by 0 bases and J by 7 bases, with 10 bases left in between. The CDR3 runs to 13 residues. Per germline, CDR1 LGHNA and CDR2 YNFKEQ. The CDR3 nucleotides are TGTGCCAGCAGCCAAGATCTCGGACGGGAGCAGTACGTC. Protein sequence: CASSQDLGREQYV.

The J gene is TRBJ1-2, the V gene TRBV20-1; D not certain. The CDR3 is 10 amino acids. Trimming cost V 6 bases and J 3 bases, with 5 bases left between them. The V gene's germline CDR1 is DFQATT and CDR2 SNEGSKA (reference sequence). CDR3 sequence reads: CSALDYGYTF. CDR3 bases: TGCAGTGCCCTGGACTATGGCTACACCTTC.

This chain uses TRBV12-3 or TRBV12-4 with TRBJ2-5; D is unresolved. The germline V and J ends were trimmed by 1 base and 7 bases, with 16 bases remaining between them. The CDR3 extends over 15 amino acids. Here the CDR3 reads CASSLVATMPRTQYF. The CDR3 DNA reads TGTGCCAGCAGTTTAGTTGCTACCATGCCCCGGACCCAGTACTTC.

This clonotype has a handful of counts. The chain recombines TRBV6-2 or TRBV6-3 with TRBJ2-1; 7 positions agree with TRBD2. V shed 6 bases and J 5 bases; nucleotides not matched to a gene: 13. The germline gives CDR1 MNHEY, CDR2 SVGEGT. CDR3 length: 16 residues. The CDR3 region is CASSSLIAGVNNEQFF. The CDR3 DNA reads TGTGCCAGCAGCTCTCTTATTGCGGGGGTAAACAATGAGCAGTTCTTC.

In this sample, this clonotype turned up a few times. The gene calls are TRBV9 and TRBJ2-3, with 13 bases identical to TRBD2. Trimming at V came to 4 bases and at J to 4 bases, leaving 6 bases not matched to a gene. CDR1 and CDR2 (germline): SGDLS, YYNGEE. CDR3 length: 16 amino acids. This chain's CDR3 is CASSLRLAGGSDTQYF. The CDR3 coding sequence is TGTGCCAGCAGCTTACGACTAGCGGGGGGTTCAGATACGCAGTATTTT.

In its sample, this clonotype was seen a few times. The chain is built from TRBV29-1 and TRBJ2-2; D might be TRBD2 (5 bases). Germline CDR1 is SQVTM and CDR2 is ANQGSEA. The CDR3 has 14 residues. The V end was cut by 2 bases, the J end by 2 bases, with 9 bases between. CDR3 in DNA: TGCAGCGTTGAACCTAGCCCTAACACCGGGGAGCTGTTTTTT. As protein: CSVEPSPNTGELFF.

In this sample, this clonotype turned up a few times. This sequence joins TRBV7-2 and TRBJ1-2; 9 bases fit TRBD1. The V gene end was trimmed by 5 bases and the J gene end by 8 bases; junction bases not matched to a gene: 12. The CDR3 consists of 15 residues. Germline V gene data show CDR1 as SGHTA and CDR2 as FQGNSA. The CDR3 bases are TGTGCCAGCAGCACCCAGACCGGGACAGGGCTCGGCTACACCTTC. Translated, it gives CASSTQTGTGLGYTF.

The chain combines TRBV30 with TRBJ2-7; D unresolved. V was pared by 0 bases and J by 3 bases, with 3 bases between. Germline loops: CDR1 GTSNPN, CDR2 SVGIG (reference sequence). The CDR3 has 11 residues. CDR3 sequence (DNA): TGTGCCTGGAGTGTGGGCTACGAGCAGTACTTC. Translating gives CAWSVGYEQYF.

A few counts support this clonotype. Here the CDR3 DNA reads TGTGCCAGCAGTTCCTTTTACGAGCAGTACGTC. Its translation: CASSSFYEQYV. The chain recombines TRBV27 with TRBJ2-7, with D unresolved. The CDR3 length is 11 residues. Trimming took 4 bases from V and 4 from J, leaving 5 bases between them. Germline-derived CDR1 and CDR2 are MNHEY and SMNVEV (reference sequence).

V is TRBV28 and J is TRBJ1-2; 7 bases fit TRBD1. Per germline, CDR1 MDHEN and CDR2 SYDVKM. CDR3 length: 16 amino acids. Unmatched junction bases numbered 13, after V lost 5 bases and J lost 4 bases. The CDR3 DNA reads as TGTGCCAGCAGTCCCGGAGTCAGCAGGGGGGGCTATGGCTACACCTTC. Amino acids: CASSPGVSRGGYGYTF.